Below are 13 T cell receptor beta chains sequenced from a single sample in a study of PD-1 blockade in classical Hodgkin lymphoma. TCRdb's table, derived via immunoSEQ multiplex PCR, lists solely in-frame clones and lacks some. The sample contains some 95,000 clones, 80% to 90% of which appear only once. No patient escaped relapse after autologous stem cell transplantation, and brentuximab vedotin exposure varied. Sample: peripheral blood mononuclear cells (PBMCs), taken before the second cycle of nivolumab. The origin of the receptors is a human donor with classical Hodgkin lymphoma.

This clone was detected only once. The chain is built from TRBV18 and TRBJ2-1, with D unclear. Germline loops: CDR1 KGHSH, CDR2 LQKENI. V was clipped by 0 bases and J by 4 bases, with 10 bases between them. The CDR3 is 15 amino acids. CDR3 protein: CASSPPVGSYNEQFF. The DNA for the CDR3 is TGTGCCAGCTCACCACCTGTAGGCAGTTACAATGAGCAGTTCTTC.

The chain recombines TRBV10-2 with TRBJ2-3, with 11 bases matching TRBD2. This CDR3 has 18 amino acids. The germline gives CDR1 WSHSY, CDR2 SAAADI. V was pared by 6 bases and J by 3 bases, with 14 bases of the junction left unmatched. In nucleotides, the CDR3 is TGCGCCAGCAGCCCGAAAACCGGGACTAGCGGAAAGACAGATACGCAGTATTTT. It encodes CASSPKTGTSGKTDTQYF.

The rearrangement links TRBV15 to TRBJ2-3; no firm D call. The ends were cut back, 8 bases at V and 0 bases at J, with 9 bases in the middle. This CDR3 comprises 13 residues. Germline CDR1 is LNHNV and CDR2 is YYDKDF (reference sequence). CDR3 amino acids: CATEVWSTDTQYF. The CDR3 DNA sequence: TGTGCCACCGAGGTATGGAGCACAGATACGCAGTATTTT.

This clone was counted between two and nine times. V and J are TRBV4-1 and TRBJ2-2; D gene unclear. With 2 bases removed from V and 7 bases from J, the gap between germline ends came to 5 bases. Germline-derived CDR1 and CDR2 are MGHRA and YSYEKL. This CDR3 has 12 amino acids. Here the CDR3 DNA reads TGCGCCAGCAGCCAAATAGACGGGGAGCTGTTTTTT. Protein product: CASSQIDGELFF.

The V and J genes are TRBV18 and TRBJ2-3; D is perhaps TRBD2 (6 bases). This CDR3 is 14 amino acids long. V gave up 3 bases and J gave up 3 bases, with 10 bases separating them. Per germline, CDR1 KGHSH and CDR2 LQKENI. The CDR3: CASSPFSGTDTQYF. DNA for the CDR3: TGTGCCAGCTCACCTTTTAGCGGAACAGATACGCAGTATTTT.

In the case of this clone: Germline is not matched at one junction end, which may reflect a read error. This chain connects TRBV28 to TRBJ2-5; TRBD1 aligns across 7 bases. The V gene's germline CDR1 is MDHEN and CDR2 SYDVKM. The CDR3 has 15 amino acids. CDR3 region: CASSFFGQARETRYF. CDR3 DNA sequence: TGTGCCAGCAGTTTTTTCGGACAGGCAAGGGAGACCCGGTACTTC.

The chain links TRBV27 to TRBJ2-1; TRBD2 matches 13 bases. V dropped 8 bases and J dropped 6; count of bases not matched to a gene: 7. CDR1 is MNHEY and CDR2 is SMNVEV in the germline V gene (reference sequence). The CDR3 runs to 15 residues. CDR3 loop: CASVAGTSGINEQFF. The DNA for the CDR3 is TGTGCCAGCGTTGCCGGGACTAGCGGGATCAATGAGCAGTTCTTC.

This CDR3 reads CASSLLEREGLETQYF. Written as DNA, the CDR3 is TGTGCCAGCAGCTTATTGGAGCGGGAGGGCCTTGAGACCCAGTACTTC. This chain uses TRBV7-9 with TRBJ2-5; TRBD2 matches 10 bases. CDR1 is SEHNR and CDR2 is FQNEAQ in the germline V gene (reference sequence). There are 16 residues in the CDR3. J gave up 5 bases and V 2 bases, and 8 bases lay outside the gene matches.

The chain combines TRBV29-1 with TRBJ2-7, with unresolved D. Germline V CDR1 and CDR2: SQVTM, ANQGSEA. With 7 bases removed from V and 4 bases from J, the gap between germline ends came to 11 bases. This CDR3 is built from 11 residues. CDR3: CSAERSYEQYF. CDR3 coding DNA: TGCAGCGCCGAGAGGTCATACGAGCAGTACTTC.

This chain links TRBV27 with TRBJ2-1, with TRBD2 identical over 7 bases. Germline lookup yields CDR1 MNHEY and CDR2 SMNVEV (reference sequence). V lost 7 bases to trimming and J lost 5 bases; unmatched junction nucleotides: 11. This CDR3 comprises 15 residues. The CDR3, as DNA: TGTGCCAGCATTCCTATGGCGGGAGTAAACAATGAGCAGTTCTTC. Amino acids: CASIPMAGVNNEQFF.

This clone was seen repeatedly, ten times or more. The chain has TRBV27 and TRBJ2-7; possibly TRBD1 for D (5 bases). Germline values: CDR1 MNHEY, CDR2 SMNVEV (reference sequence). The CDR3 runs 13 residues. Trimming stripped 4 bases from V and 5 bases from J, with 12 bases between. CDR3 DNA: TGTGCCAGCAGTTGGGCGGCAGGGAACGAGCAGTACTTC. Amino acid sequence: CASSWAAGNEQYF.

This chain links TRBV4-2 with TRBJ2-1; 7 nucleotides match TRBD2. Germline V gene lookup returns CDR1 LGHNA and CDR2 YNFKEQ. J was trimmed by 7 bases and V by 1 base; bases with no gene match: 7. This CDR3 comprises 15 residues. In DNA form, the CDR3 reads TGTGCCAGCAGCCAAGGCCCCCTAGCGGCAAATGAGCAGTTCTTC. It specifies CASSQGPLAANEQFF.

This chain connects TRBV21-1 to TRBJ2-3. TRBV21-1 is listed as a pseudogene. This CDR3 contains 18 residues. The chain's CDR3 is CASSKEEDQTARTDTQYF. CDR3 nucleotides: TGTGCCAGCAGCAAAGAGGAGGATCAGACAGCCCGCACAGATACGCAGTATTTT.